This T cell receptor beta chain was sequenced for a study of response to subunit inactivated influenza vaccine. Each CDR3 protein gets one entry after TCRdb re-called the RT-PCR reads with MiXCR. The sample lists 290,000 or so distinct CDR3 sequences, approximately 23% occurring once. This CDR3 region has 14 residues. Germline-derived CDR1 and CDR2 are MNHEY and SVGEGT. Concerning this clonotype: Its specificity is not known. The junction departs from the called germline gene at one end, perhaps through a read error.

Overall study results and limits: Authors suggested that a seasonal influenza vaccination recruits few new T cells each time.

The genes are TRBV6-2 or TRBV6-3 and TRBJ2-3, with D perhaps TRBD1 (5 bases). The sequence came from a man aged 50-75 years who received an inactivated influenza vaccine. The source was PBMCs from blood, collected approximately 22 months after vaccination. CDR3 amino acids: CASSSARDGDSQYF. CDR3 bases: TGTGCCAGCAGTTCGGCCAGGGATGGAGATTCGCAGTATTTT.